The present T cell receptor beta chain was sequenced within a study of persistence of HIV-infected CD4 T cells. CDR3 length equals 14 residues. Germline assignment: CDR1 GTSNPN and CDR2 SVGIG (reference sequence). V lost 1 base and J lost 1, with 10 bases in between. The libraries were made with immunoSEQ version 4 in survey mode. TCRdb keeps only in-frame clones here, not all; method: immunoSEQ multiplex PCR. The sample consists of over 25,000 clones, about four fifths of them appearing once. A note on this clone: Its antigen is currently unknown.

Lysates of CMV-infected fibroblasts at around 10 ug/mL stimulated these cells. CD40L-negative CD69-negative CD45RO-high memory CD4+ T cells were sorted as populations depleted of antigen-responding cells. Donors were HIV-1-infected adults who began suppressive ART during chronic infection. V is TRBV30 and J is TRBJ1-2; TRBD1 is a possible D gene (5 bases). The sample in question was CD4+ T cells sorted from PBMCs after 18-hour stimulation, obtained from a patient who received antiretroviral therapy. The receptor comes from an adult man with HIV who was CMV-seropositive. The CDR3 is CAWSGGFINYGYTF. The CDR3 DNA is TGTGCCTGGAGTGGGGGCTTCATTAACTATGGCTACACCTTC.